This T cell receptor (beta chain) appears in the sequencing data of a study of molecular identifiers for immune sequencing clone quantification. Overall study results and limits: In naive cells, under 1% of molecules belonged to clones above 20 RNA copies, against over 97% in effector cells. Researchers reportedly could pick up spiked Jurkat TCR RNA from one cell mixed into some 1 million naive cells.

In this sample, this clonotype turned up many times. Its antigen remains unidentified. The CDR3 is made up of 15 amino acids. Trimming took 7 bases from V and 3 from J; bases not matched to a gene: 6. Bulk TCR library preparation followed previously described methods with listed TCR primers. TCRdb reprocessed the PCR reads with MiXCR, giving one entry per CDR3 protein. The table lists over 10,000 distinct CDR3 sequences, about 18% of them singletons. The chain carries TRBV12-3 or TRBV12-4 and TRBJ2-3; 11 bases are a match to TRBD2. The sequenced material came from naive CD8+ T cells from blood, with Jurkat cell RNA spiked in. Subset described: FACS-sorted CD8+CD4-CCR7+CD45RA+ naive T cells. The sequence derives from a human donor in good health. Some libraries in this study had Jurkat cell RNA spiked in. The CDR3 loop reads CASNEWTSGTDTQYF. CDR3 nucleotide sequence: TGTGCCAGCAACGAGTGGACTAGCGGGACAGATACGCAGTATTTT.